This T cell receptor (beta chain) was found in a study of blood T cell repertoires in COVID-19. The CDR3 has 16 amino acids. Germline V CDR1 and CDR2: LGHNA, YSLEER. Trimming stripped 0 bases from V and 2 bases from J, with 10 bases between. Membership in each cohort depended on participant-reported clinical history. Here immunoSEQ multiplex PCR was the method, and the copy in TCRdb shows in-frame clones only, minus some. The table has 390,000 or so clones, 85% to 90% seen once; the top ten hold around 1%. The clonotype comes from a man aged 18 to 29 who had recovered from COVID-19. This chain joins TRBV4-3 and TRBJ2-2, with D unresolved. Sequenced input: PBMCs or T cells enriched from blood (not recorded which). Here the CDR3 DNA reads TGCGCCAGCAGCCAAGATAGCAGCTTAAACACCGGGGAGCTGTTTTTT. It is translated as CASSQDSSLNTGELFF.